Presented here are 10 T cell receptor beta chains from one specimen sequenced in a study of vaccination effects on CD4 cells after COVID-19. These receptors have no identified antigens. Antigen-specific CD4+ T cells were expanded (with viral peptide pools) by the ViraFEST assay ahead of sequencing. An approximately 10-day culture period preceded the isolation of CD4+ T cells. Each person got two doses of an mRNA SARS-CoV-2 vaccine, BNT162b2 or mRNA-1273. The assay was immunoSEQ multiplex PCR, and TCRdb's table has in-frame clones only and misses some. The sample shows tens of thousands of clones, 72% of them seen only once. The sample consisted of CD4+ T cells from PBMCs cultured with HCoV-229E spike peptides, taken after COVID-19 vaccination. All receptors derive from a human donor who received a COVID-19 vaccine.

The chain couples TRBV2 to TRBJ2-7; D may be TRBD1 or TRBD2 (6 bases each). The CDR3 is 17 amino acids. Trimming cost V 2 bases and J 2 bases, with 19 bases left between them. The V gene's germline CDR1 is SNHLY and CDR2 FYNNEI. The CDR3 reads CASSELGTGQRAYEQYF. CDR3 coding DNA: TGTGCCAGCAGTGAATTGGGGACTGGACAGAGAGCCTACGAGCAGTACTTC.

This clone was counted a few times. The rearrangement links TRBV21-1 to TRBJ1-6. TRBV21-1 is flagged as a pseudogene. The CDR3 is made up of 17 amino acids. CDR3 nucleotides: TGTGCCAGCAGCAAGGACGATAAGAGCTCCTATAATTCACCCCTCCACTTT. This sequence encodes CASSKDDKSSYNSPLHF.

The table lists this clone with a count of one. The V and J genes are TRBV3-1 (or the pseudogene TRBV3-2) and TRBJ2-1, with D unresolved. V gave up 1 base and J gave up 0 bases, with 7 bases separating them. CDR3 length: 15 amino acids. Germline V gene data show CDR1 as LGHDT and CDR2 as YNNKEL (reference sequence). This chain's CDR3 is CASSQVMSSYNEQFF. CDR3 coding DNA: TGTGCCAGCAGCCAAGTTATGAGCTCCTACAATGAGCAGTTCTTC.

CDR3 sequence (DNA): TGCGCCAGCAGCCTAAGATTTAGCGGGAGCCGCTACAATGAGCAGTTCTTC. It encodes CASSLRFSGSRYNEQFF. The gene calls are TRBV4-1 and TRBJ2-1; 9 bases align to TRBD2. The CDR3 spans 17 residues. Germline CDR1 is MGHRA and CDR2 is YSYEKL. The trim removed 4 bases at V and 3 bases at J, leaving 10 bases unmatched.

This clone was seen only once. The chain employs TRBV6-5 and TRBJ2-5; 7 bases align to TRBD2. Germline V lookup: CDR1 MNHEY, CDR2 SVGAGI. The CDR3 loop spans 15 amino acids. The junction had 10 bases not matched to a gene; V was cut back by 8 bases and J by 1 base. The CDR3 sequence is CASQDLRGIQETQYF. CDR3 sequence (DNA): TGTGCCAGCCAAGATCTGCGGGGGATCCAAGAGACCCAGTACTTC.

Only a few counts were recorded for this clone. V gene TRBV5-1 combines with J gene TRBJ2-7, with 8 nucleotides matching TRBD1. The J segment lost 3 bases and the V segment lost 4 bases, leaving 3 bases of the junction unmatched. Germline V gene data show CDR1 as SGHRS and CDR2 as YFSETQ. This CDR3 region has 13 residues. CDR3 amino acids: CASSVTGGYEQYF. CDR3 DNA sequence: TGCGCCAGCAGCGTAACAGGGGGCTACGAGCAGTACTTC.

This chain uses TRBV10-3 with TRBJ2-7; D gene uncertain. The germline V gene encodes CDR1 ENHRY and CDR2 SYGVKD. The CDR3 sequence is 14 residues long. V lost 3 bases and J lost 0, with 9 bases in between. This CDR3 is CAISEGRSSYEQYF. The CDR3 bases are TGTGCCATCAGTGAAGGAAGAAGCTCCTACGAGCAGTACTTC.

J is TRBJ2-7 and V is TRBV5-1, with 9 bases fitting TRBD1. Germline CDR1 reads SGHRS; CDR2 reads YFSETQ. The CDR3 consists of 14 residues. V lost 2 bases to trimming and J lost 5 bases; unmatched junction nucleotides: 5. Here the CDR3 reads CASSFGTGRDEQYF. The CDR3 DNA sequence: TGCGCCAGCAGCTTCGGGACAGGGAGGGACGAGCAGTACTTC.

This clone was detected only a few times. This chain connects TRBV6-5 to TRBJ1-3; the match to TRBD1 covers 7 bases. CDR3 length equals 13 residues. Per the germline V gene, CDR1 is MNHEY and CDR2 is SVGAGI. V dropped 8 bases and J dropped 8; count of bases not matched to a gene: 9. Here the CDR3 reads CASRDSYLDTIYF. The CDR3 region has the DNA TGTGCCAGCCGGGACAGCTACCTGGACACCATATATTTT.

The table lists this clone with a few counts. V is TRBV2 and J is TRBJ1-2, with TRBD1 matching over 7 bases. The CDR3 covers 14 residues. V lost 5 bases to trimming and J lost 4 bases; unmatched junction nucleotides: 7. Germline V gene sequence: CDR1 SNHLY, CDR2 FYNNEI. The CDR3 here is CASSSSGDSYGYTF. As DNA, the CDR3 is TGTGCCAGCAGTTCCTCGGGGGACAGCTATGGCTACACCTTC.